The rows below give T cell receptor beta chains drawn from one sample of a study of T cell responses to AZD1222 COVID-19 vaccine. Method: immunoSEQ multiplex PCR; TCRdb's copy keeps in-frame clones and lacks some. The sample has about 81,000 clones; roughly 84% are singletons. This sample comprised peripheral blood, obtained 28 days after the second AZD1222 dose. All receptors derive from an adult who received the AZD1222 COVID-19 vaccine. The CDR3 runs from the conserved cysteine through the conserved F or W. D genes are given only for firm matches. Not every row has a clone size; where given, it reads once, few, many or a size class.

length,J,D,V,size,DNA,CDR3
14,TRBJ2-7,TRBD1,TRBV11-1,.,TGTGCCAGCAGCCCCCGACAGGGCGGATCCGAGCAGTACTTC,CASSPRQGGSEQYF
17,TRBJ2-1,TRBD2,TRBV5-1,.,TGCGCCAGCAGCCGGGAAGGGACTAGCGGGATTTACAATGAGCAGTTCTTC,CASSREGTSGIYNEQFF
13,TRBJ1-1,.,TRBV5-1,.,TGCGCCAGCAGCCCGTCGGTGAACACTGAAGCTTTCTTT,CASSPSVNTEAFF
16,TRBJ1-2,TRBD1,TRBV2,once,TGTGCCAGCACTGGATTCCCCGGGACAGGGACCTATGGCTACACCTTC,CASTGFPGTGTYGYTF
15,TRBJ1-1,TRBD1,TRBV2,.,TGTGCCAGCAGCTGGACAGGGGGCTTGAACACTGAAGCTTTCTTT,CASSWTGGLNTEAFF
15,TRBJ2-2,.,TRBV18,.,TGTGCCAGCTCACCCGCCCGACTGGGCATCGGGGAGCTGTTTTTT,CASSPARLGIGELFF
16,TRBJ2-2,.,TRBV7-9,.,TGTGCCAGCCGGGCCCGCCCGAGAGGTGACACCGGGGAGCTGTTTTTT,CASRARPRGDTGELFF
13,TRBJ2-7,.,TRBV5-1,.,TGCGCCAGCAGCGAAGGAAGGGCTGGCGAGCAGTACTTC,CASSEGRAGEQYF
15,TRBJ1-6,.,TRBV5-1,once,TGCGCCAGCAGCTCCACCACAGGGTCAAATTCACCCCTCCACTTT,CASSSTTGSNSPLHF
12,TRBJ2-5,.,TRBV11-2,.,TGTGCCAGCAGCTTAGATATGGAGACCCAGTACTTC,CASSLDMETQYF
15,TRBJ2-7,TRBD2,TRBV7-9,.,TGTGCCAGCAGCTCCCAGCGGGGTAGCTCCTACGAGCAGTACTTC,CASSSQRGSSYEQYF
16,TRBJ1-5,TRBD1,TRBV3-1/TRBV3-2,.,TGTGCCAGCAGCCCAAGGACAGGGGGAGACAATCAGCCCCAGCATTTT,CASSPRTGGDNQPQHF
16,TRBJ2-7,TRBD1,TRBV27,.,TGTGCCAGCAGACAAAACGACAGGGTTGGATCCTACGAGCAGTACTTC,CASRQNDRVGSYEQYF
14,TRBJ2-1,TRBD2,TRBV6-5,.,TGTGCCAGCAGATTAGCGGGAGCCATCCGTGAGCAGTTCTTC,CASRLAGAIREQFF
22,TRBJ1-5,TRBD1,TRBV28,.,TGTGCCAGCAGTTTATCAGGGGGGTTGCGAGACAGGGGACGGTATAGCAATCAGCCCCAGCATTTT,CASSLSGGLRDRGRYSNQPQHF
11,TRBJ2-3,.,TRBV5-5,.,TGTGCCAGCAGCTGGGAAGTTACGCAGTATTTT,CASSWEVTQYF
13,TRBJ2-5,.,TRBV7-2,.,TGTGCCAGCAGCTATAACCACAGGGAGACCCAGTACTTC,CASSYNHRETQYF
12,TRBJ1-2,.,TRBV6-5,.,TGTGCCAGCAGTGACTCAGCCTATGGCTACACCTTC,CASSDSAYGYTF
14,TRBJ2-7,.,TRBV28,.,TGTGCCAGCAGTCCACGGGCCCTCGGAGCGGAGCAGTACTTC,CASSPRALGAEQYF
15,TRBJ2-7,TRBD2,TRBV7-2,.,TGTGCCAGCAGCGCCCGGACTAGCGGGCTCTACGAGCAGTACTTC,CASSARTSGLYEQYF
14,TRBJ2-7,.,TRBV5-1,.,TGCGCCAGCAGCTTGTATGGGGGGTTCTACGAGCAGTACTTC,CASSLYGGFYEQYF
16,TRBJ1-1,.,TRBV19,.,TGTGCCAGTAGTATAGATTGGCAGATATTGAACACTGAAGCTTTCTTT,CASSIDWQILNTEAFF
12,TRBJ1-4,.,TRBV7-9,.,TGTGCCAGCAGCCCGGGGGGGAGGGACCTGTTTTTT,CASSPGGRDLFF
13,TRBJ2-5,TRBD2,TRBV7-2,.,TGTGCCAGCAGCTCTGGACTAGCGGCGACCCAGTACTTC,CASSSGLAATQYF
13,TRBJ1-1,TRBD1,TRBV6-1,once,TGTGCCAGCAGTGACCGGCAGGGGGCCGAAGCTTTCTTT,CASSDRQGAEAFF
15,TRBJ2-3,.,TRBV5-4,.,TGTGCCAGCAGCTTGGACCAGCGGAGCACAGATACGCAGTATTTT,CASSLDQRSTDTQYF
13,TRBJ2-7,.,TRBV27,.,TGTGCCACCATCTCTCGGGCCTCCTACGAGCAGTACTTC,CATISRASYEQYF
17,TRBJ2-7,.,TRBV5-1,.,TGCGCCAGCAGCTTGGTCCCGGTGGCGGGTTTAACCTACGAGCAGTACTTC,CASSLVPVAGLTYEQYF
14,TRBJ2-5,.,TRBV7-9,.,TGTGCCAGCAGTCCCCAGGGGTGGCAAGAGACCCAGTACTTC,CASSPQGWQETQYF
15,TRBJ1-1,TRBD1,TRBV18,once,TGTGCCAGCTCACCCCCGACAGGGGTGAACACTGAAGCTTTCTTT,CASSPPTGVNTEAFF
15,TRBJ1-2,TRBD1,TRBV6-5,.,TGTGCCAGCAGATATCCGGGACAGGATAACTATGGCTACACCTTC,CASRYPGQDNYGYTF
13,TRBJ2-5,.,TRBV9,.,TGTGCCAGCAGCAAGCCGGGCCAAGAGACCCAGTACTTC,CASSKPGQETQYF
16,TRBJ2-2,.,TRBV18,.,TGTGCCAGCTCACCACCTGGCGGGGCGAACACCGGGGAGCTGTTTTTT,CASSPPGGANTGELFF
16,TRBJ2-3,TRBD2,TRBV11-2,.,TGTGCCAGCAGCCAGACCCTAGCGGAAAGCACAGATACGCAGTATTTT,CASSQTLAESTDTQYF
15,TRBJ2-2,TRBD2,TRBV5-5,.,TGTGCCAGCAGCCTACTAGCGGGGTGGACCGGGGAGCTGTTTTTT,CASSLLAGWTGELFF
17,TRBJ2-4,.,TRBV28,once,TGTGCCAGCAGCCCCCATGAAGGGGGGCCAGCCAAAAACATTCAGTACTTC,CASSPHEGGPAKNIQYF
14,TRBJ1-5,.,TRBV30,.,TGTGCCTGGAGTGTATTTGGGGGGACGGAGCCCCAGCATTTT,CAWSVFGGTEPQHF
15,TRBJ1-2,.,TRBV9,.,TGTGCCAGCAGCGGACCGACGACAGCTAACTATGGCTACACCTTC,CASSGPTTANYGYTF
13,TRBJ1-2,.,TRBV30,.,TGTGCCTGGGGGTCGTTACTGGCCTATGGCTACACCTTC,CAWGSLLAYGYTF
13,TRBJ2-2,.,TRBV5-1,few,TGCGCCAGCAGCCTAAACCCCCCTGGGGAGCTGTTTTTT,CASSLNPPGELFF
14,TRBJ2-3,.,TRBV30,.,TGTGCCTGGAGTAGGCCGGGAGGCACAGATACGCAGTATTTT,CAWSRPGGTDTQYF
15,TRBJ2-3,TRBD2,TRBV6-4,.,TGTGCCAGCAGCCCGACTAGCGGGAGGGCAGATACGCAGTATTTT,CASSPTSGRADTQYF